This T cell receptor (beta chain) appears in the sequencing data of a study of cytomegalovirus exposure and HLA in healthy donors. Here immunoSEQ multiplex PCR was the method, and the copy in TCRdb shows in-frame clones only, minus some. The table lists approximately 160,000 clones, almost 85% of them singletons, with more than 8.5% in the top ten. Unmatched junction bases numbered 8, after V lost 4 bases and J lost 6 bases. CDR3 length: 15 residues. Germline V gene data show CDR1 as MDHEN and CDR2 as SYDVKM. This receptor was obtained from a man aged 25-40 years in good health and CMV-seropositive. The V call is TRBV28, the J call TRBJ1-4, with 7 bases fitting TRBD1. Sequenced: PBMCs. CDR3 nucleotides: TGTGCCAGCAGTTGGGGACAGTTTCAACATGAAAAACTGTTTTTT. It encodes CASSWGQFQHEKLFF.